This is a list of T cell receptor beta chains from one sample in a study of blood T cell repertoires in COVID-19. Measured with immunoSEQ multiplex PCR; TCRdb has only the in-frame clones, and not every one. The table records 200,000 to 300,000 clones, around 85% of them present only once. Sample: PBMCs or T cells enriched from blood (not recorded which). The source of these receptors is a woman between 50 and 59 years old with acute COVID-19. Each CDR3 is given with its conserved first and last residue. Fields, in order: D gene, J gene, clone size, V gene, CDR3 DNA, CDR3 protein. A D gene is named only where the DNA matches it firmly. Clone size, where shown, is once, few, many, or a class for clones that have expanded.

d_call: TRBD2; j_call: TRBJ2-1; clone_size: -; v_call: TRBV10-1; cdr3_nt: TGCGCCAGCAGTGGGACTAGCGGGGGATACAATGAGCAGTTCTTC; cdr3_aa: CASSGTSGGYNEQFF
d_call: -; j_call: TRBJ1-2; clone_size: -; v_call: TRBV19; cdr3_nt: TGTGCCAGTAGTACCAACACAGGGAACTATGGCTACACCTTC; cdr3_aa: CASSTNTGNYGYTF
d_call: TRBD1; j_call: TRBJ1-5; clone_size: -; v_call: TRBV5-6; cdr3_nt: TGTGCCAGCAGCTTGGCAGGACAGGGGAAGCCCCAGCATTTT; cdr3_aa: CASSLAGQGKPQHF
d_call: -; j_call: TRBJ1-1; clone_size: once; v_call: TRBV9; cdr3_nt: TGTGCCAGCAGTCAAGGGGCAGGCCGCGGGGGGACTGAAGCTTTCTTT; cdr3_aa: CASSQGAGRGGTEAFF
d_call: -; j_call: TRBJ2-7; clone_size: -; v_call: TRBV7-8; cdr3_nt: TGTGCCAGCAGCTTAGACCCCAGTTCCTACGAGCAGTACTTC; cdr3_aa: CASSLDPSSYEQYF
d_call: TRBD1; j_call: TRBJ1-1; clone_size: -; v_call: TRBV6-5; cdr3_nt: TGTGCCAGCAGACCGACAGGACAGGTCACTGAAGCTTTCTTT; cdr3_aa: CASRPTGQVTEAFF
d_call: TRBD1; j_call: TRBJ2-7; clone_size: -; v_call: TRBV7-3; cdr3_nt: TGTGCCAGCGGAATAGGGACAGGGGGCTTTTACGAGCAGTACTTC; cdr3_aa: CASGIGTGGFYEQYF
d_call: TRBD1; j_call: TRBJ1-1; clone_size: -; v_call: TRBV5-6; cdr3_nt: TGTGCCAGCAGCTTGGAGGGACAGGGATTAGCTGAAGCTTTCTTT; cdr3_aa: CASSLEGQGLAEAFF
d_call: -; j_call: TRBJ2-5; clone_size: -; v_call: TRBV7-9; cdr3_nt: TGTGCCAGCAGCGCGACGACCGGGTCCCAAGAGACCCAGTACTTC; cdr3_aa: CASSATTGSQETQYF
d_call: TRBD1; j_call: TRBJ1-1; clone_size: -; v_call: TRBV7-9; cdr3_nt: TGTGCCAGCAGCTTATTGCCAGGGGGAGTGAACACTGAAGCTTTCTTT; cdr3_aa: CASSLLPGGVNTEAFF
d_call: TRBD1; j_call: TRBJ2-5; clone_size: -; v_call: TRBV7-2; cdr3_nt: TGTGCCAGCAGCCTTGGACAGGGGGCAGAGACCCAGTACTTC; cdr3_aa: CASSLGQGAETQYF